This TCR beta chain was captured in a study of T cell repertoires in cytomegalovirus infection. This clonotype was detected ten times or more. Per germline, CDR1 SGHTA and CDR2 FQGNSA. The CDR3 sequence is 13 residues long. The V end lost 1 base, the J end lost 10 bases, and 11 bases lay between the germline ends. TCRdb itself ran the reads through MiXCR, one entry per CDR3 protein. The table has 200,000 to 300,000 distinct CDR3 sequences, approximately 13% seen once; the top ten hold 1.5% to 2%. The V and J genes are TRBV7-2 and TRBJ2-1, with D maybe TRBD2 (6 bases). This TCR derives from a human donor in good health (CMV status not recorded). Some clones in this sample may be carry-over from other donors' samples. Sequencing used PBMCs. As DNA, the CDR3 is TGTGCCAGCAGCTTAGTTGGGGGGAACGAGCAGTTCTTC. It is translated as CASSLVGGNEQFF.